This T cell receptor beta chain was identified in a study of blood T cell repertoires in COVID-19. Study-wide context: Acute and convalescent COVID-19 specimens originated in the United States, Italy and Spain. Sample material is recorded as cDNA or gDNA derived from T cells, B-cell-depleted T cells, or PBMCs.

Original data processing: Reference gene primer amplification in the assay estimated nucleated cell counts. Some clones are missing from TCRdb's copy, which holds only in-frame ones; the method was immunoSEQ multiplex PCR. That table is the source of V, J and clone size, and D and trimming were worked out from the DNA. The sample records 150,000 to 200,000 clones, roughly 87% being singletons. The V gene lost 1 base and the J gene lost 6 bases, with 9 bases spanning the gap. Germline V gene sequence: CDR1 LNHDA, CDR2 SQIVND (reference sequence). The CDR3 has 13 residues. The J gene is TRBJ2-5, the V gene TRBV19; no clear D. This TCR came from a woman in her seventies with acute or convalescent COVID-19. The sample taken for sequencing was peripheral blood. In nucleotides, the CDR3 is TGTGCCAGTAGTATAGCCGAAGACAAGACCCAGTACTTC. Protein sequence: CASSIAEDKTQYF. Looking up the rest from reference TRBV19 and TRBJ2-5 gives the full variable domain: DGGITQSPKYLFRKEGQNVTLSCEQNLNHDAMYWYRQDPGQGLRLIYYSQIVNDFQKGDIAEGYSVSREKKESFPLTVTSAQKNPTAFYLCASSIAEDKTQYFGPGTRLLVL.